This T cell receptor beta chain was sequenced for a study of blood T cell repertoires in COVID-19 (dated by TCRdb to about 2020). In terms of the full investigation: The collaborator samples originated in the United States, Italy and Spain and spanned the acute and convalescent phases of COVID-19. The prospective study material was composed of cDNA or gDNA derived from T cells, B-cell-depleted T cells, or PBMCs. Subjects who had been exposed to COVID-19, were actively infected with it, or had recovered from it provided the deeply sampled blood TCRbeta repertoires that made up the dataset. The repertoires were released in a freely available public database meant as a resource for research on the immune response to SARS-CoV-2. The samples were drawn from the first 160 participants of the ongoing ImmuneRACE study and from 1,200 or so subjects provided by 6 global collaborators. Sample metadata almost always included a de-identified subject ID, COVID-19 status, age in years and sex. Where HLA class I and class II types were available, the types were taken from metadata supplied by the sample provider, not from assay-based typing. Summary of the overall study and its limitations: The quantity of clinical and demographic metadata differed by source and by participant and was supplied without curation.

Points on this clone: The target of this receptor is not known. No base qualities exist here, and no much larger clone lies one base off it.

Per the germline V gene, SGHRS is the CDR1 and YFSETQ is the CDR2. The CDR3 runs 16 amino acids, cysteine and phenylalanine included. Only the CDR3 portion is preserved as DNA: 48 bases, with reading frame beginning at the first base. V is cut by 7 bases and J by 1 base, and the space between the germline ends is 17 bases. Participants in the prospective study were enrolled through a virtual design, were aged roughly 18 to 95 years, and lived in 20 to 30 United States geographic areas. In the prospective study, cohorts were assigned on the basis of participant-reported clinical history obtained from a screening survey and a study questionnaire. ImmuneRACE Cohort 3 recovered participants were defined by two consecutive negative NP/OP PCR tests, healthcare professional clearance, or symptom resolution. Each participant in the prospective study had whole blood, serum and a nasopharyngeal or oropharyngeal swab collected by mobile phlebotomists. Participants in the prospective study had the option to provide additional blood draws and questionnaires over a roughly two-month period. Before DNA extraction, prospective study blood samples were shipped either frozen or at room temperature.

TCRbeta CDR3 regions were amplified from genomic DNA using the immunoSEQ Assay, a bias-controlled multiplex PCR. On the study's bioinformatics: The number of nucleated cells in each sample was estimated by amplification of reference gene primers within the assay. To quantify the absolute abundance of each unique TCRbeta CDR3 rearrangement, sequence reads were collapsed and filtered. For each sample, productive Simpson clonality was calculated by taking the square root of Simpson's diversity index across productive rearrangements. Held by TCRdb, this immuneACCESS table contains in-frame sequences only and omits some clones. Under half of the omission traces to an unresolved V gene where checked; the cause of the rest is unknown. Clonal size and the V and J genes are those of that table, whereas D and trimming came from the DNA. The sample table contains around 200,000 clones; only one count was recorded for around four fifths of them. About a tenth of the sample is in the top ten clones.

The sample comprised PBMCs or T cells enriched from blood (not recorded which). The sequence was obtained from a man in his forties who had recovered from COVID-19. Recombination joined TRBV5-1 with TRBJ2-2; no D gene is confidently identified. The DNA sequence follows: TGCGCCAGCCAGCCCGTTGCCAACAGGAACACCGGGGAGCTGTTTTTT. It codes for CASQPVANRNTGELFF.